Listed below are T cell receptor beta chains from one sample, sequenced in a study of T cells in localized non-small cell lung cancer. This table comes from immunoSEQ multiplex PCR, and its TCRdb copy is limited to in-frame clones, with some not included. The repertoire includes 60,000 to 85,000 clones, roughly nine tenths of them detected once, and 21% sits in the top ten. The specimen comprised peripheral blood, sampled before any cancer treatment. All receptors come from a male donor aged 60 or over with stage III squamous cell lung carcinoma. CDR3s include the opening cysteine and the closing phenylalanine or tryptophan. A D gene is named only where the DNA matches it firmly. Not every row has a clone size; where given, it reads once, few, many or a size class.

d_call: TRBD2; j_call: TRBJ2-7; v_call: TRBV30; clone_size: -; cdr3_nt: TGTGCCTGGAGGGGGGGGGACGAGCAGTACTTC; cdr3_aa: CAWRGGDEQYF
d_call: -; j_call: TRBJ1-1; v_call: TRBV7-9; clone_size: -; cdr3_nt: TGTGCCAGCAGCTTAGGGACAGCGAACACTGAAGCTTTCTTT; cdr3_aa: CASSLGTANTEAFF
d_call: -; j_call: TRBJ1-1; v_call: TRBV7-9; clone_size: -; cdr3_nt: TGTGCCAGCGTGGGGAACACTGAAGCTTTCTTT; cdr3_aa: CASVGNTEAFF
d_call: TRBD1; j_call: TRBJ1-3; v_call: TRBV29-1; clone_size: few; cdr3_nt: TGCAGCGTTGAAACCAGGACAGGGGGCGTTAACACCATATATTTT; cdr3_aa: CSVETRTGGVNTIYF
d_call: TRBD1; j_call: TRBJ2-2; v_call: TRBV28; clone_size: -; cdr3_nt: TGTGCCAGCAGCCCGGACAGGGCAATCGGCACCGGGGAGCTGTTTTTT; cdr3_aa: CASSPDRAIGTGELFF
d_call: TRBD1; j_call: TRBJ2-1; v_call: TRBV27; clone_size: -; cdr3_nt: TGTGCCAGCAGTTTCACCGGACAGGGGAGCAATGAGCAGTTCTTC; cdr3_aa: CASSFTGQGSNEQFF
d_call: TRBD1; j_call: TRBJ2-7; v_call: TRBV7-2; clone_size: once; cdr3_nt: TGTGCCAGCAGCCCATCCCGGACAGGCCCCTACGAGCAGTACTTC; cdr3_aa: CASSPSRTGPYEQYF
d_call: -; j_call: TRBJ2-2; v_call: TRBV6-5; clone_size: -; cdr3_nt: TGTGCCAGCAGTTACTCGAGGTTCGGGGAGCTGTTTTTT; cdr3_aa: CASSYSRFGELFF
d_call: TRBD1; j_call: TRBJ1-4; v_call: TRBV28; clone_size: -; cdr3_nt: TGTGCCAGCAGTTCCCCGCACGAGGGGGCGACTAATGAAAAACTGTTTTTT; cdr3_aa: CASSSPHEGATNEKLFF
d_call: TRBD1; j_call: TRBJ1-4; v_call: TRBV28; clone_size: once; cdr3_nt: TGTGCCAGCAGTGTGACAGGGGTTCGTGAAAAACTGTTTTTT; cdr3_aa: CASSVTGVREKLFF
d_call: -; j_call: TRBJ2-5; v_call: TRBV6-6; clone_size: -; cdr3_nt: TGTGCCAGCAGTTATATGGGAGACCAAGAGACCCAGTACTTC; cdr3_aa: CASSYMGDQETQYF
d_call: -; j_call: TRBJ2-1; v_call: TRBV9; clone_size: -; cdr3_nt: TGTGCCAGCACTACTATCCTTTCCTCGAGCCATGAGCAGTTCTTC; cdr3_aa: CASTTILSSSHEQFF
d_call: -; j_call: TRBJ2-1; v_call: TRBV7-9; clone_size: many; cdr3_nt: TGTGCCAGCAGCTTTCCGGGGGGCTACTACAATGAGCAGTTCTTC; cdr3_aa: CASSFPGGYYNEQFF
d_call: -; j_call: TRBJ2-4; v_call: TRBV7-8; clone_size: -; cdr3_nt: TGTGCCAGCAGCTTAGGACCCGGCCAGGGCCAAAACATTCAGTACTTC; cdr3_aa: CASSLGPGQGQNIQYF
d_call: -; j_call: TRBJ1-6; v_call: TRBV7-8; clone_size: few; cdr3_nt: TGTGCCAGCAGCTCCAACGGGGAAAGGAATTCACCCCTCCACTTT; cdr3_aa: CASSSNGERNSPLHF
d_call: TRBD1; j_call: TRBJ2-7; v_call: TRBV9; clone_size: -; cdr3_nt: TGTGCCAGCAGCGCGAGCGGACAGGGTTGGGACGAGCAGTACTTC; cdr3_aa: CASSASGQGWDEQYF
d_call: -; j_call: TRBJ2-6; v_call: TRBV19; clone_size: -; cdr3_nt: TGTGCCAGTAATATCCCGGGCAGGGGCAGCTCTGGGGCCAACGTCCTGACTTTC; cdr3_aa: CASNIPGRGSSGANVLTF
d_call: -; j_call: TRBJ1-2; v_call: TRBV11-2; clone_size: -; cdr3_nt: TGTGCCAGCAGCACCGACGGAGTCTATGGCTACACCTTC; cdr3_aa: CASSTDGVYGYTF
d_call: TRBD2; j_call: TRBJ2-5; v_call: TRBV11-2; clone_size: -; cdr3_nt: TGTGCCAGCAGCCAGGGACTAGCACAGGGAGAGACCCAGTACTTC; cdr3_aa: CASSQGLAQGETQYF
d_call: -; j_call: TRBJ2-3; v_call: TRBV7-2; clone_size: -; cdr3_nt: TGTGCCAGCAGCTTAGAGGCAGCCACAGATACGCAGTATTTT; cdr3_aa: CASSLEAATDTQYF
d_call: -; j_call: TRBJ1-5; v_call: TRBV7-9; clone_size: -; cdr3_nt: TGTGCCAGCACCCGTCCTGGGCAGCCCCAGCATTTT; cdr3_aa: CASTRPGQPQHF
d_call: -; j_call: TRBJ1-6; v_call: TRBV4-2; clone_size: few; cdr3_nt: TGTGCCAGCAGCCAAGGGGATCTCGGTAATTCACCCCTCCACTTT; cdr3_aa: CASSQGDLGNSPLHF
d_call: TRBD2; j_call: TRBJ2-5; v_call: TRBV2; clone_size: -; cdr3_nt: TGTGCCAGCAACCTAGCCCGGGGGGGCCAAGAGACCCAGTACTTC; cdr3_aa: CASNLARGGQETQYF
d_call: TRBD1; j_call: TRBJ1-5; v_call: TRBV30; clone_size: -; cdr3_nt: TGTGCCTCTAAGGGGACAGGGGGGCAGCCCCAGCATTTT; cdr3_aa: CASKGTGGQPQHF
d_call: TRBD1; j_call: TRBJ1-5; v_call: TRBV6-5; clone_size: -; cdr3_nt: TGTGCCAGCAGATTGGACAGGGGGCGCAATCAGCCCCAGCATTTT; cdr3_aa: CASRLDRGRNQPQHF
d_call: -; j_call: TRBJ1-2; v_call: TRBV10-2; clone_size: -; cdr3_nt: TGCGCCAGCAGGGGGACGGATGGGGCCTATGGCTACACCTTC; cdr3_aa: CASRGTDGAYGYTF
d_call: -; j_call: TRBJ1-4; v_call: TRBV5-1; clone_size: -; cdr3_nt: TGCGCCAGCAGCTTGGAGAGATCAACTAATGAAAAACTGTTTTTT; cdr3_aa: CASSLERSTNEKLFF
d_call: -; j_call: TRBJ1-2; v_call: TRBV6-4; clone_size: -; cdr3_nt: TGTGCCAGCAGCCCAGAGGAGGGGAGCTATGGCTACACCTTC; cdr3_aa: CASSPEEGSYGYTF
d_call: -; j_call: TRBJ1-6; v_call: TRBV4-1; clone_size: few; cdr3_nt: TGCGCCAGCAGCCAAAGCCGAGGAAATAATTCACCCCTCCACTTT; cdr3_aa: CASSQSRGNNSPLHF
d_call: -; j_call: TRBJ1-2; v_call: TRBV4-3; clone_size: -; cdr3_nt: TGCGCCAGCAGCCAAGCCGTGACAGGACTTCTCGGAAGCTACACCTTC; cdr3_aa: CASSQAVTGLLGSYTF
d_call: TRBD1; j_call: TRBJ2-2; v_call: TRBV18; clone_size: -; cdr3_nt: TGTGCCAGCTCACGTACCACAGGGGGCAACACCGGGGAGCTGTTTTTT; cdr3_aa: CASSRTTGGNTGELFF
d_call: -; j_call: TRBJ1-3; v_call: TRBV11-2; clone_size: -; cdr3_nt: TGTGCCAGCAGCTTTCGACCGGGAAACACCATATATTTT; cdr3_aa: CASSFRPGNTIYF
d_call: -; j_call: TRBJ1-3; v_call: TRBV19; clone_size: -; cdr3_nt: TGTGCCAGTAGTATCTTTCTCGTCGGGGTACATCTCCCTGGAAACACCATATATTTT; cdr3_aa: CASSIFLVGVHLPGNTIYF
d_call: -; j_call: TRBJ1-1; v_call: TRBV11-1; clone_size: -; cdr3_nt: TGTGCCAGCAGCACCCGTCGACAGGCTGAAGCTTTCTTT; cdr3_aa: CASSTRRQAEAFF
d_call: -; j_call: TRBJ1-1; v_call: TRBV5-1; clone_size: -; cdr3_nt: TGCGCCAGCACCTTATCGGCCATGAACACTGAAGCTTTCTTT; cdr3_aa: CASTLSAMNTEAFF
d_call: -; j_call: TRBJ1-6; v_call: TRBV5-1; clone_size: few; cdr3_nt: TGCGCCAGCAGCTTAACTGGAGGGTCTAATTCACCCCTCCACTTT; cdr3_aa: CASSLTGGSNSPLHF
d_call: -; j_call: TRBJ1-4; v_call: TRBV9; clone_size: -; cdr3_nt: TGTGCCAGCAGCGGGGACTTTGAGGAAGAAAAACTGTTTTTT; cdr3_aa: CASSGDFEEEKLFF
d_call: -; j_call: TRBJ1-4; v_call: TRBV4-2; clone_size: -; cdr3_nt: TGTGCCAGCAGCTTTACAACAGGGACCGATGGGAATGAAAAACTGTTTTTT; cdr3_aa: CASSFTTGTDGNEKLFF
d_call: TRBD2; j_call: TRBJ2-1; v_call: TRBV4-1; clone_size: -; cdr3_nt: TGCGCCAGCAGCCTGACTAGCGGAGTCAACAATGAGCAGTTCTTC; cdr3_aa: CASSLTSGVNNEQFF
d_call: -; j_call: TRBJ2-3; v_call: TRBV7-2; clone_size: -; cdr3_nt: TGTGCCAGCGGAGCCCAGCCCGGAGGATTAGATACGCAGTATTTT; cdr3_aa: CASGAQPGGLDTQYF
d_call: -; j_call: TRBJ1-2; v_call: TRBV15; clone_size: -; cdr3_nt: TGTGCCACCAGCAGAGATCTGGCGACATCTAACTATGGCTACACCTTC; cdr3_aa: CATSRDLATSNYGYTF
d_call: -; j_call: TRBJ1-4; v_call: TRBV6-5; clone_size: -; cdr3_nt: TGTGCCAGCAGTTACGGTGGCAGAACTAATGAAAAACTGTTTTTT; cdr3_aa: CASSYGGRTNEKLFF
d_call: TRBD1; j_call: TRBJ2-1; v_call: TRBV5-6; clone_size: -; cdr3_nt: TGTGCCAGCAGCTTTCAGGGGGCAAACAATGAGCAGTTCTTC; cdr3_aa: CASSFQGANNEQFF
d_call: -; j_call: TRBJ2-3; v_call: TRBV5-4; clone_size: -; cdr3_nt: TGTGCCAGCAGCTTGGAGGACCTCTCCACAGATACGCAGTATTTT; cdr3_aa: CASSLEDLSTDTQYF
d_call: -; j_call: TRBJ2-5; v_call: TRBV7-2; clone_size: -; cdr3_nt: TGTGCCAGCAGCTTTGGTAGCCAAGAGACCCAGTACTTC; cdr3_aa: CASSFGSQETQYF
d_call: TRBD1; j_call: TRBJ1-5; v_call: TRBV4-1; clone_size: -; cdr3_nt: TGCGCCAGCAGCCAGGGGACAGGGGTTAGCAATCAGCCCCAGCATTTT; cdr3_aa: CASSQGTGVSNQPQHF